Following are 18 T cell receptor beta chains from one sample sequenced in a study of T-cell memory formation after mild COVID-19. Each CDR3 protein is one row after TCRdb ran MiXCR on the 5' RACE reads. The sample holds 260,000 or so distinct CDR3 sequences, 16% seen once. Material: PBMCs or a T cell subset sorted from them (not recorded which). Every receptor here comes from a man aged 18 to 30 who had mild COVID-19 (a few samples of this study predate the infection). Cell type and time point are not known.

This clonotype was seen repeatedly, ten times or more. The chain recombines TRBV12-3 or TRBV12-4 with TRBJ2-7, with 7 bases fitting TRBD1. V shed 5 bases and J 0 bases; nucleotides not matched to a gene: 1. This CDR3 has 13 residues. The CDR3 region is CASSPGGSYEQYF. The CDR3 DNA follows: TGTGCCAGCAGTCCAGGGGGCTCCTACGAGCAGTACTTC.

The V call is TRBV7-9, the J call TRBJ2-4, with TRBD1 matching 9 bases. The CDR3 extends over 16 amino acids. Germline CDR1 and CDR2: SEHNR and FQNEAQ (reference sequence). The V gene end was trimmed by 4 bases and the J gene end by 3 bases; junction bases not matched to a gene: 7. CDR3 amino acids: CASSSWTGADKNIQYF. CDR3 DNA: TGTGCCAGCAGCTCGTGGACAGGGGCAGACAAAAACATTCAGTACTTC.

The table lists this clonotype with a few counts. At one end, the junction sequence differs from germline, possibly due to a read error. The CDR3 reads CASSSQGNYGYTF. CDR3 in DNA: TGTGCCAGCAGTTCACAGGGTAACTATGGCTACACCTTC. This chain links TRBV5-1 with TRBJ1-2; a weak D match, TRBD1 (6 bases). The CDR3 extends over 13 amino acids. Looked up from germline, CDR1 is SGHRS and CDR2 is YFSETQ.

This clonotype was observed a handful of times. This chain joins TRBV7-2 and TRBJ1-2, with D possibly matching TRBD1 (5 bases). Germline lookup yields CDR1 SGHTA and CDR2 FQGNSA. Trimming removed 7 bases at V and 3 bases at J, with 15 bases between. The CDR3 length is 14 residues. CDR3 amino acids: CASTPWGVDYGYTF. In DNA form, the CDR3 reads TGTGCCAGCACCCCATGGGGGGTTGACTATGGCTACACCTTC.

This clonotype came up a few times. The rearrangement links TRBV6-4 to TRBJ2-1; TRBD2 aligns across 11 bases. V shed 2 bases and J 8 bases; nucleotides not matched to a gene: 5. The CDR3 sequence is 15 residues long. Germline-derived CDR1 and CDR2 are MRHNA and SNTAGT. In DNA form, the CDR3 reads TGTGCCAGCAGTGACAGGGCTAGCGGGGGGTATGAGCAGTTCTTC. Residues: CASSDRASGGYEQFF.

The chain links TRBV4-1 to TRBJ2-1, with D tentatively TRBD1 (5 bases). Deletions cut 1 base from V and 4 bases from J, with 11 bases between. Per germline, CDR1 MGHRA and CDR2 YSYEKL. The CDR3 length is 15 residues. CDR3 protein: CASSQGQSLYNEQFF. The CDR3 DNA is TGCGCCAGCAGCCAAGGACAGAGTCTATACAATGAGCAGTTCTTC.

This clonotype has just a few counts. The gene calls are TRBV6-6 and TRBJ2-2, with D perhaps matching TRBD1 (6 bases). CDR3 length: 14 residues. V gave up 6 bases and J gave up 1 base, with 9 bases separating them. CDR1 is MNHNY and CDR2 is SVGAGI in the germline V gene (reference sequence). CDR3 protein: CASSTDRNTGELFF. Here the CDR3 DNA reads TGTGCCAGCAGCACGGACAGGAACACCGGGGAGCTGTTTTTT.

The gene calls are TRBV7-8 and TRBJ2-5; 7 positions agree with TRBD1. J gave up 1 base and V 6 bases, and 5 bases lay outside the gene matches. The germline gives CDR1 SGHVS, CDR2 FQNEAQ. The CDR3 is 14 residues long. CDR3 DNA: TGTGCCAGCAGTTCCGACAGGGTCCAAGAGACCCAGTACTTC. Its translation is CASSSDRVQETQYF. Based on the CDR3 plus reference TRBV7-8 and TRBJ2-5, the full variable domain is GAGVSQSPRYKVAKRGQDVALRCDPISGHVSLFWYQQALGQGPEFLTYFQNEAQLDKSGLPSDRFFAERPEGSVSTLKIQRTQQEDSAVYLCASSSDRVQETQYFGPGTRLLVL.

This clonotype has a handful of counts. The rearrangement joins TRBV19 to TRBJ2-5; 8 bases match TRBD1. The germline V gene has CDR1 LNHDA and CDR2 SQIVND (reference sequence). There are 16 residues in the CDR3. Germline trimming cut 9 bases from V and 4 bases from J; bases unmatched to any gene: 16. The CDR3 nucleotides read TGTGCCAGCAACCACCCGGGACAGGAAAGCGGAGAGACCCAGTACTTC. As protein: CASNHPGQESGETQYF. Full variable domain (outside the CDR3, taken from reference TRBV19 and TRBJ2-5): DGGITQSPKYLFRKEGQNVTLSCEQNLNHDAMYWYRQDPGQGLRLIYYSQIVNDFQKGDIAEGYSVSREKKESFPLTVTSAQKNPTAFYLCASNHPGQESGETQYFGPGTRLLVL.

The chain carries TRBV4-1 and TRBJ2-2; D might be TRBD1 or TRBD2, each matching 5 bases. This CDR3 contains 16 residues. V was shortened by 0 bases and J by 2 bases, with 10 bases between the two germline ends. Germline-derived CDR1 and CDR2 are MGHRA and YSYEKL. The CDR3 nucleotides read TGCGCCAGCAGCCAAGAGAGGGGTCACAACACCGGGGAGCTGTTTTTT. Its protein product is CASSQERGHNTGELFF.

This clonotype was seen only a few times. The chain joins TRBV5-1 to TRBJ2-7; D is unclear. The V gene lost 5 bases and the J gene lost 5 bases, with 14 bases spanning the gap. The germline V gene has CDR1 SGHRS and CDR2 YFSETQ. CDR3 length equals 13 residues. CDR3 nucleotides: TGCGCCAGCAGACCCCCTGAAGTCGACGAGCAGTACTTC. Protein product: CASRPPEVDEQYF. The full variable domain, rest sourced from reference TRBV5-1 and TRBJ2-7, is KAGVTQTPRYLIKTRGQQVTLSCSPISGHRSVSWYQQTPGQGLQFLFEYFSETQRNKGNFPGRFSGRQFSNSRSEMNVSTLELGDSALYLCASRPPEVDEQYFGPGTRLTVT.

This clonotype was observed a handful of times. The chain carries TRBV10-3 and TRBJ1-5, with 7 bases lining up with TRBD1. The CDR3 totals 14 residues. V lost 3 bases to trimming and J lost 7 bases; unmatched junction nucleotides: 6. Germline V CDR1 and CDR2: ENHRY, SYGVKD. DNA of the CDR3: TGTGCCATCAGTGACGCACAGGGGCAACAGCCCCAGCATTTT. This sequence encodes CAISDAQGQQPQHF.

This clonotype was counted a few times. The rearrangement uses TRBV6-2 or TRBV6-3 and TRBJ2-2; weak D call: TRBD2 (5 bases). Germline CDR1 and CDR2: MNHEY and SVGEGT. Deletions cut 2 bases from V and 4 bases from J, with 8 bases between. This CDR3 comprises 14 residues. CDR3 coding DNA: TGTGCCAGCAGTTACCCGGACTTCACCGGGGAGCTGTTTTTT. Translating it yields CASSYPDFTGELFF.

This clonotype has only a few counts. The chain combines TRBV12-3 or TRBV12-4 with TRBJ2-1; 13 bases are shared with TRBD2. V lost 6 bases and J lost 4; bases outside the gene matches: 0. The CDR3 sequence is 14 residues long. CDR3 sequence: CASRGLAGYNEQFF. CDR3 nucleotides: TGTGCCAGCAGGGGACTAGCGGGATACAATGAGCAGTTCTTC.

This clonotype has at least ten counts. This chain links TRBV20-1 with TRBJ2-3; tentative D call: TRBD2 (6 bases). The V and J ends lost 2 bases and 0 bases respectively, with 6 bases between them. CDR1 and CDR2 from the germline V gene are DFQATT and SNEGSKA (reference sequence). The CDR3 totals 13 residues. The CDR3 is CSARLASTDTQYF. The CDR3 DNA reads as TGCAGTGCTAGACTAGCGAGCACAGATACGCAGTATTTT.

Only a few counts were recorded for this clonotype. The chain recombines TRBV5-5 with TRBJ2-3, with D hard to call. The CDR3 has 14 amino acids. Germline V CDR1 and CDR2: SGHKS, YYEKEE (reference sequence). Deletions cut 2 bases from V and 2 bases from J, with 9 bases between. The CDR3: CASSLNFYTDTQYF. As DNA, the CDR3 is TGTGCCAGCAGCTTAAACTTCTACACAGATACGCAGTATTTT.

The J gene is TRBJ2-2, the V gene TRBV12-3 or TRBV12-4; 7 bases fit TRBD2. The CDR3 runs 17 residues. The J segment lost 6 bases and the V segment lost 1 base, leaving 11 bases of the junction unmatched. CDR3 amino acids: CASSLDQWGGRPGELFF. For the CDR3, the DNA is TGTGCCAGCAGTTTAGATCAGTGGGGAGGGCGGCCCGGGGAGCTGTTTTTT.

V and J are TRBV7-2 and TRBJ2-1, with D hard to call. There are 14 residues in the CDR3. The germline V gene encodes CDR1 SGHTA and CDR2 FQGNSA. The germline V and J ends were trimmed by 0 bases and 7 bases, with 10 bases remaining between them. The CDR3 loop is CASSLAASWNEQFF. The CDR3 DNA follows: TGTGCCAGCAGCTTAGCGGCCTCCTGGAATGAGCAGTTCTTC.